This TCR beta chain originates from a study of T-cell memory formation after mild COVID-19. Using constant-segment primers, 5'RACE produced TCR alpha and TCR beta cDNA libraries carrying sample barcodes and UMIs. One entry per CDR3 protein, called by TCRdb with MiXCR from the 5' RACE reads. The sample lists roughly 35,000 distinct CDR3 sequences, around 21% occurring once. Findings of the study overall: The study detected some responding clones in pre-infection memory, suggesting cross-reactive memory joined. SARS-CoV-2 specificity was not confirmed for second-wave clones peaking on day 37. Most CD4+ clones that shrank were in CM and EM, while CD8+ ones turned up in EMRA.

This clonotype was counted ten times or more. The antigen is unknown. The V segment lost 5 bases and the J segment 7 bases; nucleotides outside the gene matches: 10. The length of the CDR3 is 15 residues. Sample: PBMCs or a T cell subset sorted from them (not recorded which). This TCR derives from an adult who had mild COVID-19 (a few samples of this study predate the infection). Cell type and time point are not known. The chain recombines TRBV12-3 or TRBV12-4 with TRBJ2-1; 8 nucleotides line up with TRBD1. The chain's CDR3 is CASSMTGQGRNEQFF. The CDR3 nucleotides are TGTGCCAGCAGTATGACCGGACAGGGTAGGAATGAGCAGTTCTTC.